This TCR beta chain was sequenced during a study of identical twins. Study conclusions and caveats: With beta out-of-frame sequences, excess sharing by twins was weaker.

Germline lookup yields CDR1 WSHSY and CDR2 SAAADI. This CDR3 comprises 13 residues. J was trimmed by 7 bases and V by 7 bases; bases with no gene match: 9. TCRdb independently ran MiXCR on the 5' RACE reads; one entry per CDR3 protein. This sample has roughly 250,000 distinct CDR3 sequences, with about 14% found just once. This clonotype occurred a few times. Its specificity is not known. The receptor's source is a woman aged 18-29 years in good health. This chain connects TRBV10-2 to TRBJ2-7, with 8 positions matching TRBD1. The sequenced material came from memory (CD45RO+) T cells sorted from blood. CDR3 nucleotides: TGCGCCAGCACGGTGGCAGGGGGCTATGAGCAGTACTTC. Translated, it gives CASTVAGGYEQYF.